The 21 T cell receptor beta chains in this list originate from one sample, sequenced in a study of T cell repertoires in cytomegalovirus infection. TCRdb ran MiXCR on the reads and lists one entry per CDR3 protein. The table has roughly 800,000 distinct CDR3 sequences, roughly 29% seen once; the top ten hold around 12%. Their specific antigens are unknown. Specimen: cultured CD8+ T cells from PBMCs, collected from culture after CMV antigen stimulation. These receptors originate from a human donor in good health (CMV status not recorded). Some clones in this sample may be carry-over from other donors' samples.

This clonotype has a handful of counts. V is TRBV5-6 and J is TRBJ2-5; tentatively, D is TRBD1 or TRBD2 (6 bases each). Between the trimmed V and J ends, which lost 6 bases and 4 bases, there was a span of 13 bases. From germline, CDR1 is SGHDT and CDR2 YYEEEE. The CDR3 has 13 amino acids. CDR3 bases: TGTGCCAGCACCGGGGGCGGGCTAGAGACCCAGTACTTC. Its protein product is CASTGGGLETQYF. The full variable domain, completed using reference TRBV5-6 and TRBJ2-5, is DAGVTQSPTHLIKTRGQQVTLRCSPKSGHDTVSWYQQALGQGPQFIFQYYEEEERQRGNFPDRFSGHQFPNYSSELNVNALLLGDSALYLCASTGGGLETQYFGPGTRLLVL.

The rearrangement links TRBV19 to TRBJ2-7, with 8 bases fitting TRBD1. CDR3 length: 15 amino acids. Losses at the gene ends were 3 bases for V and 5 bases for J; bases not matched to a gene: 9. Germline CDR1 reads LNHDA; CDR2 reads SQIVND (reference sequence). The CDR3 nucleotides read TGTGCCAGTAGTATTTATAGCAGGGGGCCTAACGAGCAGTACTTC. Translated, it gives CASSIYSRGPNEQYF.

CDR3 nucleotides: TGTGCCAGCAGCTTATGGGACAGGGTGGGGGAGCAGTACTTC. Encoded protein: CASSLWDRVGEQYF. This chain connects TRBV5-5 to TRBJ2-7; 9 positions agree with TRBD1. The CDR3 has 14 residues. The V and J ends lost 2 bases and 7 bases, in that order; junction bases with no gene match: 7. CDR1 and CDR2 (germline): SGHKS, YYEKEE (reference sequence). Variable domain in full (rest from reference TRBV5-5 and TRBJ2-7): DAGVTQSPTHLIKTRGQQVTLRCSPISGHKSVSWYQQVLGQGPQFIFQYYEKEERGRGNFPDRFSARQFPNYSSELNVNALLLGDSALYLCASSLWDRVGEQYFGPGTRLTVT.

This clonotype was observed a few times. V gene TRBV4-1 combines with J gene TRBJ2-7; D may be TRBD2 (5 bases). With 4 bases removed from V and 1 base from J, the gap between germline ends came to 17 bases. The germline CDR1 and CDR2 sequences are MGHRA and YSYEKL. This CDR3 comprises 16 residues. Here the CDR3 reads CASSPLLPRGSYEQYF. As DNA, the CDR3 is TGCGCCAGCAGCCCTCTCCTACCACGGGGATCCTACGAGCAGTACTTC.

Only a few counts were recorded for this clonotype. J is TRBJ1-6 and V is TRBV6-5; D gene unclear. The germline V gene has CDR1 MNHEY and CDR2 SVGAGI. Trimming stripped 6 bases from V and 8 bases from J, with 14 bases between. This CDR3 is built from 14 residues. The CDR3 protein is CASSPREPDSPLHF. CDR3 DNA sequence: TGTGCCAGCAGCCCCCGAGAACCCGATTCACCCCTCCACTTT.

This sequence joins TRBV7-9 and TRBJ2-3; 7 nucleotides agree with TRBD2. V shed 4 bases, J shed 0 bases, and the junction held 7 bases outside the gene matches. Germline V gene lookup returns CDR1 SEHNR and CDR2 FQNEAQ (reference sequence). The length of the CDR3 is 16 residues. The CDR3 coding sequence is TGTGCCAGCAGCTACCCGGCGGGGGTTAGCACAGATACGCAGTATTTT. Translated: CASSYPAGVSTDTQYF. Looking up the rest from reference TRBV7-9 and TRBJ2-3 gives the full variable domain: DTGVSQNPRHKITKRGQNVTFRCDPISEHNRLYWYRQTLGQGPEFLTYFQNEAQLEKSRLLSDRFSAERPKGSFSTLEIQRTEQGDSAMYLCASSYPAGVSTDTQYFGPGTRLTVL.

The CDR3 reads CASRNKEGYEQYF. Written as DNA, the CDR3 is TGTGCCAGCAGAAACAAAGAAGGTTACGAGCAGTACTTC. J is TRBJ2-7 and V is TRBV25-1, with no clear D. The CDR3 is made up of 13 amino acids. Per the germline V gene, CDR1 is MGHDK and CDR2 is SYGVNS. V lost 6 bases to trimming and J lost 4 bases, with 13 bases between them.

V and J are TRBV6-5 and TRBJ1-2; 9 bases line up with TRBD1. The junction had 14 bases not matched to a gene; V was cut back by 6 bases and J by 6 bases. Germline-derived CDR1 and CDR2 are MNHEY and SVGAGI. The CDR3 contains 16 residues. The CDR3 nucleotides read TGTGCCAGCAGCATAAAGCCTCCGGACAGGGGCCATGGCTACACCTTC. Translated: CASSIKPPDRGHGYTF.

The chain couples TRBV20-1 to TRBJ2-1; D possibly corresponds to TRBD2 (6 bases). Germline CDR1 reads DFQATT; CDR2 reads SNEGSKA (reference sequence). V lost 6 bases and J 4 bases, leaving 16 bases between the germline ends. CDR3 length equals 14 residues. CDR3 residues: CSAGGSRFYNEQFF. CDR3 bases: TGCAGTGCCGGAGGGAGTCGCTTTTACAATGAGCAGTTCTTC.

The gene calls are TRBV28 and TRBJ1-4; D is unclear. This CDR3 contains 14 residues. Germline lookup yields CDR1 MDHEN and CDR2 SYDVKM. Trimming stripped 5 bases from V and 0 bases from J, with 7 bases between. CDR3 coding DNA: TGTGCCAGCAGTATGACTACAACTAATGAAAAACTGTTTTTT. Residues: CASSMTTTNEKLFF.

Only a few counts were recorded for this clonotype. This chain joins TRBV2 and TRBJ1-5; D perhaps matches TRBD1 (5 bases). Germline V gene sequence: CDR1 SNHLY, CDR2 FYNNEI. The V end was cut by 7 bases, the J end by 5 bases, with 15 bases between. This CDR3 spans 14 amino acids. CDR3 sequence reads: CASMWRQGDQPQHF. The CDR3 DNA reads as TGTGCCAGCATGTGGAGACAAGGGGATCAGCCCCAGCATTTT.

The J gene is TRBJ1-5, the V gene TRBV27; D gene unclear. V gave up 6 bases and J gave up 6 bases, with 12 bases separating them. Germline loops: CDR1 MNHEY, CDR2 SMNVEV (reference sequence). CDR3 length equals 13 residues. Written as DNA, the CDR3 is TGTGCCAGCAGCTTAAGTGGGAGTCAGCCCCAGCATTTT. Translation gives CASSLSGSQPQHF.

This clonotype has a count of ten or more. The rearrangement joins TRBV6-5 to TRBJ2-2, with 8 bases identical to TRBD2. V lost 2 bases, J lost 5 bases, and 1 base stayed unmatched. CDR1 is MNHEY, CDR2 SVGAGI, per germline. The CDR3 totals 14 residues. The CDR3 reads CASSYRGGTGELFF. CDR3 in DNA: TGTGCCAGCAGTTACCGGGGGGGTACCGGGGAGCTGTTTTTT.

This clonotype was detected ten times or more. V is TRBV4-1 and J is TRBJ2-5; D is perhaps TRBD1 (6 bases). Germline V gives CDR1 MGHRA, CDR2 YSYEKL. V was clipped by 4 bases and J by 0 bases, with 18 bases between them. The length of the CDR3 is 17 residues. CDR3 region: CASSPLILGAHQETQYF. CDR3 nucleotides: TGCGCCAGCAGCCCCCTAATTCTGGGGGCGCACCAAGAGACCCAGTACTTC.

To note about this clonotype: An end of the junction does not agree with germline; a read error may underlie this. The chain is built from TRBV20-1 and TRBJ2-7; the D call may be TRBD1 or TRBD2 (5 bases each). The length of the CDR3 is 14 residues. Germline CDR1 is DFQATT and CDR2 is SNEGSKA (reference sequence). Here the CDR3 reads CSAPGTAYPYEQCF. The CDR3 nucleotides are TGCAGTGCCCCCGGGACCGCTTACCCATACGAGCAGTGCTTC.

The chain uses TRBV4-2 and TRBJ1-4, with 9 positions matching TRBD1. The CDR3 length is 16 residues. After removal of 3 bases from V and 6 bases from J, the junction contained 8 bases not matched to a gene. Germline V gene lookup returns CDR1 LGHNA and CDR2 YNFKEQ. CDR3 in amino acids: CASSQPQGAVDEKLFF. CDR3 in DNA: TGTGCCAGCAGCCAGCCACAGGGGGCAGTTGATGAAAAACTGTTTTTT.

The chain employs TRBV28 and TRBJ2-2, with 7 bases fitting TRBD1. Germline loops: CDR1 MDHEN, CDR2 SYDVKM. This CDR3 spans 14 amino acids. V trimming: 5 bases; J trimming: 8 bases; junction bases outside the gene matches: 8. The CDR3 nucleotides are TGTGCCAGCAGTCCGACAGGGCTAGGGGGGGAGCTGTTTTTT. This encodes CASSPTGLGGELFF.

The chain uses TRBV11-2 and TRBJ2-5, with TRBD1 as a possible D gene (5 bases). CDR3 length: 13 amino acids. Trimming cost V 7 bases and J 0 bases, with 9 bases left between them. Germline values: CDR1 SGHAT, CDR2 FQNNGV. DNA for the CDR3: TGTGCCAGCAAAGACAGCCACCAAGAGACCCAGTACTTC. It codes for CASKDSHQETQYF.

The table lists this clonotype with a few counts. In nucleotides, the CDR3 is TGTGCCAGCAGTTCCAAGGGACGGCCGGTGGGCTACACCTTC. Translation gives CASSSKGRPVGYTF. This rearrangement joins TRBV27 to TRBJ1-2; possibly TRBD1 for D (5 bases). CDR1 is MNHEY and CDR2 is SMNVEV in the germline V gene (reference sequence). V was pared by 4 bases and J by 8 bases, with 17 bases between. The length of the CDR3 is 14 residues.

V usage is TRBV4-3 and J usage is TRBJ1-6; possibly TRBD1 for D (5 bases). The CDR3 is made up of 19 amino acids. Trimming shortened V by 0 bases and J by 0 bases, and 15 bases separated the two germline ends. Germline V gene sequence: CDR1 LGHNA, CDR2 YSLEER. CDR3 bases: TGCGCCAGCAGCCAAGAGCTCCCAGGGTATGCCTCCTATAATTCACCCCTCCACTTT. It is translated as CASSQELPGYASYNSPLHF.

A note on this clonotype: One end of the junction is discordant with germline, which a read error may explain. The V and J genes are TRBV6-5 and TRBJ1-1; 9 bases match TRBD1. Germline CDR1 reads MNHEY; CDR2 reads SVGAGI. The CDR3 totals 13 residues. The CDR3: CASNYSRGQGVFF. CDR3 sequence (DNA): TGTGCCAGCAATTACTCGAGGGGACAGGGTGTTTTCTTT.